The count of the clone carrying this T cell receptor (beta chain) is one. The method was immunoSEQ multiplex PCR; TCRdb's version includes in-frame clones alone and lacks a portion of them. In the table there are fewer than 150,000 clones, around 71% of which are singletons. Germline CDR1 SGHVS, CDR2 FNYEAQ. With 5 bases removed from V and 0 bases from J, the gap between germline ends came to 23 bases. This CDR3 contains 19 residues. The data are from a study of shared clonotypes between healthy human individuals. This receptor was taken from a woman aged 30 to 39 in good health. The material sequenced was memory CD8+ T cells sorted from blood. Subset reported: CD45RO+ cells pooled with CCR7-negative TemRA cells. This chain links TRBV7-6 with TRBJ1-3; tentative D call: TRBD1 (6 bases). DNA for the CDR3: TGTGCCAGCAGCCCAAGGGGGGGGCACCTAAGTAGCTCTGGAAACACCATATATTTT. Translation: CASSPRGGHLSSSGNTIYF.